The next 29 T cell receptor beta chains were all read from a single sample in a study of monozygotic twins with inflammatory bowel disease. After re-calling the 5' RACE reads, TCRdb lists one entry per CDR3 protein, DNA absent. The repertoire table contains a few hundred thousand distinct CDR3 sequences. The sequencing input was blood. These receptors all come from a human donor with ulcerative colitis or Crohn's disease, or a healthy co-twin of an affected twin (not recorded which).

The rearrangement uses TRBV19 and TRBJ2-2; with no DNA, the TCRdb D assignment of TRBD1 cannot be verified. The CDR3 covers 16 residues. Germline V CDR1 and CDR2: LNHDA, SQIVND (reference sequence). CDR3 in amino acids: CASSTYRGANTGELFF. Looking up the rest from reference TRBV19 and TRBJ2-2 gives the full variable domain: DGGITQSPKYLFRKEGQNVTLSCEQNLNHDAMYWYRQDPGQGLRLIYYSQIVNDFQKGDIAEGYSVSREKKESFPLTVTSAQKNPTAFYLCASSTYRGANTGELFFGEGSRLTVL.

The chain links TRBV3-1 to TRBJ2-7. The CDR3 is made up of 11 amino acids. Germline CDR1 and CDR2: LGHDT and YNNKEL (reference sequence). The CDR3 region is CASSHRGEQYF.

This rearrangement joins TRBV5-1 to TRBJ1-5. Germline V gives CDR1 SGHRS, CDR2 YFSETQ. The CDR3 runs to 15 residues. The CDR3: CASSPSGYSNQPQHF.

V is TRBV29-1 and J is TRBJ2-7; as DNA is missing, the TRBD2 call by TCRdb cannot be tested. This CDR3 has 13 residues. In germline, CDR1 is SQVTM, CDR2 ANQGSEA. CDR3 in amino acids: CSVGAGGNYEQYF.

This chain links TRBV5-1 with TRBJ1-1; checking the TCRdb D call of TRBD1 is not possible without DNA. This CDR3 is 16 amino acids long. Germline V gives CDR1 SGHRS, CDR2 YFSETQ. CDR3 protein: CASSSRLDGMNTEAFF.

The chain employs TRBV24-1 and TRBJ2-3. Germline CDR1 is KGHDR and CDR2 is SFDVKD. This CDR3 is built from 13 residues. This CDR3 is CATSDSRPNTQYF.

The chain couples TRBV10-3 to TRBJ1-2; TCRdb's D call of TRBD1 is untestable without DNA. CDR3 size: 14 residues. Germline V CDR1 and CDR2: ENHRY, SYGVKD. The CDR3 spells CAISPLQGSYGYTF.

This CDR3 reads CASSAWGATDTQYF. The chain links TRBV9 to TRBJ2-3; TCRdb names TRBD1, which stays unverified in the absence of DNA. CDR1 is SGDLS and CDR2 is YYNGEE in the germline V gene. This CDR3 has 14 residues.

This chain joins TRBV12-3 or TRBV12-4 and TRBJ2-1; TCRdb calls TRBD1, which cannot be checked without DNA. The CDR3 runs 19 residues. The CDR3 protein is CASSPLRLRTGRGDNEQFF.

V and J are TRBV27 and TRBJ1-5. The CDR3 runs to 15 residues. The V gene's germline CDR1 is MNHEY and CDR2 SMNVEV (reference sequence). The CDR3 protein is CASSPQGRVSQPQHF.

The chain links TRBV7-8 to TRBJ1-1. CDR1 and CDR2 from the germline V gene are SGHVS and FQNEAQ. This CDR3 comprises 13 residues. CDR3: CASSLVERTEAFF.

The gene calls are TRBV9 and TRBJ1-6. The CDR3 loop spans 14 amino acids. Germline CDR1 SGDLS, CDR2 YYNGEE. The chain's CDR3 is CASSLTQSYSPLHF.

The chain couples TRBV20-1 to TRBJ2-6. There are 15 residues in the CDR3. In germline, CDR1 is DFQATT, CDR2 SNEGSKA (reference sequence). CDR3 sequence reads: CSARDDKTGANVLTF.

The V call is TRBV12-3 or TRBV12-4, the J call TRBJ1-6; TCRdb indicates TRBD1, and absent DNA this call remains unverified. This CDR3 is 15 amino acids long. The CDR3 here is CASSLAGGLASPLHF.

The chain has TRBV4-2 and TRBJ2-7; checking the TCRdb D call of TRBD1 is not possible without DNA. CDR1 is LGHNA, CDR2 YNFKEQ, per germline. CDR3 length: 15 amino acids. CDR3 region: CASSQDRTDAYEQYF.

This chain joins TRBV2 and TRBJ1-2. The CDR3 is 13 residues long. Per germline, CDR1 SNHLY and CDR2 FYNNEI. The CDR3 sequence is CASSGDRPAGYTF.

The chain has TRBV6-5 and TRBJ2-2; the D call from TCRdb, TRBD1, cannot be confirmed without DNA. The CDR3 runs to 18 residues. Germline CDR1 MNHEY, CDR2 SVGAGI. The CDR3 spells CASSLGGGHGGNTGELFF.

The J gene is TRBJ1-1, the V gene TRBV20-1; the TCRdb D gene call, TRBD1, has no DNA to confirm it. The CDR3 runs 15 residues. Germline V lookup: CDR1 DFQATT, CDR2 SNEGSKA (reference sequence). The CDR3 reads CSARDLGGLDTEAFF.

The chain uses TRBV19 and TRBJ2-3; there is no DNA to check the TCRdb D call of TRBD1. The CDR3 is 15 amino acids. The germline gives CDR1 LNHDA, CDR2 SQIVND (reference sequence). CDR3: CASSVGGGSADTQYF.

The V call is TRBV27, the J call TRBJ1-4; TCRdb selects TRBD1, and the lack of DNA leaves this call unchecked. CDR3 length: 17 amino acids. The V gene's germline CDR1 is MNHEY and CDR2 SMNVEV (reference sequence). The CDR3 here is CASRRGKGVPTNEKLFF.

This sequence joins TRBV20-1 and TRBJ2-3; the TCRdb D gene call, TRBD1, has no DNA to confirm it. The CDR3 has 15 amino acids. In germline, CDR1 is DFQATT, CDR2 SNEGSKA (reference sequence). CDR3 amino acids: CSARVGVTRGDTQYF.

The V and J genes are TRBV6-1 and TRBJ2-7; TCRdb's assignment of TRBD1 cannot be checked, as there is no DNA. Per the germline V gene, CDR1 is MNHNS and CDR2 is SASEGT. The CDR3 loop spans 15 amino acids. CDR3 amino acids: CASSESGTGGYEQYF.

This chain uses TRBV12-5 with TRBJ1-2; TCRdb calls TRBD1, which cannot be checked without DNA. Per the germline V gene, CDR1 is LGHNT and CDR2 is FRNRAP. The CDR3 totals 15 residues. CDR3 sequence: CASGLAAGVDYGYTF.

This chain joins TRBV4-1 and TRBJ2-7; TCRdb's D call of TRBD1 is untestable without DNA. The germline CDR1 and CDR2 sequences are MGHRA and YSYEKL. This CDR3 is 13 amino acids long. The CDR3 is CASSHGGRSEQYF.

The gene calls are TRBV11-2 and TRBJ2-3. This CDR3 is 15 amino acids long. Germline lookup yields CDR1 SGHAT and CDR2 FQNNGV. The CDR3 reads CASSLVPETLDTQYF.

The genes are TRBV5-6 and TRBJ2-7; TCRdb names TRBD2, which stays unverified in the absence of DNA. This CDR3 comprises 16 residues. CDR1 is SGHDT, CDR2 YYEEEE, per germline. The CDR3 loop reads CASSLEGEDYHYEQYF.

The chain employs TRBV11-2 and TRBJ2-3; the TCRdb call, TRBD2, lacks DNA for checking. Germline CDR1 and CDR2: SGHAT and FQNNGV. CDR3 length: 14 residues. CDR3 in amino acids: CASSPQRGTDTQYF.

The chain combines TRBV5-1 with TRBJ2-5; the TRBD1 assignment by TCRdb is unverifiable without DNA. This CDR3 comprises 15 residues. Per germline, CDR1 SGHRS and CDR2 YFSETQ. This CDR3 reads CASSAGTGDQETQYF. The full variable domain, rest sourced from reference TRBV5-1 and TRBJ2-5, is KAGVTQTPRYLIKTRGQQVTLSCSPISGHRSVSWYQQTPGQGLQFLFEYFSETQRNKGNFPGRFSGRQFSNSRSEMNVSTLELGDSALYLCASSAGTGDQETQYFGPGTRLLVL.

V is TRBV5-1 and J is TRBJ2-1; TCRdb names TRBD2, which stays unverified in the absence of DNA. The CDR3 is 15 residues long. CDR1 SGHRS and CDR2 YFSETQ come from the germline V gene. CDR3 sequence: CASSPLGLADNEQFF. Drawing the rest from reference TRBV5-1 and TRBJ2-1, the complete variable domain is KAGVTQTPRYLIKTRGQQVTLSCSPISGHRSVSWYQQTPGQGLQFLFEYFSETQRNKGNFPGRFSGRQFSNSRSEMNVSTLELGDSALYLCASSPLGLADNEQFFGPGTRLTVL.